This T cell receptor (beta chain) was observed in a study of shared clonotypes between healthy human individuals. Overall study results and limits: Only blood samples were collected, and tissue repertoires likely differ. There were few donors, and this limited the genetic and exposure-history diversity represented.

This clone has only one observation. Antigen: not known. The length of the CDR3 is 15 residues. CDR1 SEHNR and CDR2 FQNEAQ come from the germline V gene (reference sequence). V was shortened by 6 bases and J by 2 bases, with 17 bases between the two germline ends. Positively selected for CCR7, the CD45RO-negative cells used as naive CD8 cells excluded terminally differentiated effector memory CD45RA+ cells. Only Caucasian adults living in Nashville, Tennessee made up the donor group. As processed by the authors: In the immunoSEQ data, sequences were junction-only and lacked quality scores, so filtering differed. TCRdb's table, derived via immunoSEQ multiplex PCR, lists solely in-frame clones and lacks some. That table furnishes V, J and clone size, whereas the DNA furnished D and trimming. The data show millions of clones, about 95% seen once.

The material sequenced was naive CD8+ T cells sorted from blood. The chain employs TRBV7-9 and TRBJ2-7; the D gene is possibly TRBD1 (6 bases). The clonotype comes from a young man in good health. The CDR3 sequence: CASRSGGTNPYEQYF. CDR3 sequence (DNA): TGTGCCAGCAGGTCTGGGGGCACAAACCCCTACGAGCAGTACTTC.